The following is a T cell receptor beta chain sequence with its context. The target antigen is unknown. Sample treatment: 15 to 20 received Ad26.COV2.S at low or high dose, single or two shots; about 5 received placebo; per-sample allocation not given. The investigators took samples on day 63 after the first vaccine or placebo injection. These data belong to a study of Ad26.COV2.S vaccination and SARS-CoV-2 variants. As for the study in general: The study gave Ad26.COV2.S intramuscularly, once or twice 56 days apart.

The V gene's germline CDR1 is SGHTA and CDR2 FQGNSA. The germline V and J ends were trimmed by 5 bases and 0 bases, with 14 bases remaining between them. The CDR3 consists of 16 residues. Assay: immunoSEQ multiplex PCR; the TCRdb copy retains only in-frame clones and omits some. Of about 370,000 clones in the sample, approximately 90% were seen once. The study, taken as a whole, reports: Substantial response breadth was reportedly seen for spike-specific CD8+ and CD4+ T cells after vaccination.

The sequence was obtained from a person between 18 and 65 years old who received the Ad26.COV2.S COVID-19 vaccine or a placebo. The source material was peripheral blood, sampled in a trial of Ad26.COV2.S vaccine versus placebo. The rearrangement links TRBV7-2 to TRBJ1-5; possible D gene TRBD1, 5 bases. This CDR3 reads CASSTAGFASNQPQHF. The CDR3 DNA is TGTGCCAGCAGCACCGCAGGGTTCGCTAGCAATCAGCCCCAGCATTTT.